The clone carrying this TCR beta chain was seen many times. The data derive from a study of T cells in Graves' hyperthyroidism and ophthalmopathy. Template material for amplifying TCR beta CDR3 regions consisted of RNA transcripts. Carried out on the TCR CDR3, a first-round RT-PCR used the HTBI primer set. Each CDR3 protein gets one entry after TCRdb re-called the multiplex PCR reads with MiXCR. The sample consists of some 690,000 distinct CDR3 sequences, about 18% of them appearing once. The sample comprised blood. The TCR originated in a man aged 50 to 59 with Graves' hyperthyroidism.

The chain's CDR3 is CSVEGGRTGPGELFF. Written as DNA, the CDR3 is TGCAGCGTTGAAGGGGGCAGAACGGGGCCCGGGGAGCTGTTTTTT. V is TRBV29-1 and J is TRBJ2-2, with D possibly called TRBD1 or TRBD2 (5 bases each). The germline gives CDR1 SQVTM, CDR2 ANQGSEA. V gave up 1 base and J gave up 6 bases, with 15 bases separating them. The length of the CDR3 is 15 residues.